Following are 21 T cell receptor beta chains from one sample sequenced in a study of patients and donors after allogeneic stem cell transplantation. Each CDR3 protein gets one entry after TCRdb re-called the RT-PCR reads with MiXCR. The repertoire has tens of thousands of distinct CDR3 sequences, around 46% of them found once; the top ten carry about 58%. Sequencing was done on a sample of blood, either unsorted or a sorted T cell fraction (not recorded which). These receptors came from a human donor who was either an allogeneic HSCT recipient or a stem cell or donor lymphocyte infusion donor (not recorded which). It is not recorded whose cells these are; they may come from a transplant donor.

J is TRBJ2-4 and V is TRBV7-2, with D maybe TRBD2 (5 bases). This CDR3 has 15 amino acids. Germline CDR1 reads SGHTA; CDR2 reads FQGNSA. The V end lost 0 bases, the J end lost 6 bases, and 12 bases lay between the germline ends. CDR3: CASSLARGSINIQYF. The CDR3 coding sequence is TGTGCCAGCAGCTTAGCCCGGGGTTCGATAAACATTCAGTACTTC. Using reference TRBV7-2 and TRBJ2-4 for the parts outside the CDR3, the full variable domain is GAGVSQSPSNKVTEKGKDVELRCDPISGHTALYWYRQSLGQGLEFLIYFQGNSAPDKSGLPSDRFSAERTGGSVSTLTIQRTQQEDSAVYLCASSLARGSINIQYFGAGTRLSVL.

The chain joins TRBV2 to TRBJ2-7, with TRBD2 as a possible D gene (6 bases). Trimming took off 0 bases at V and 0 bases at J, with 9 bases between the two ends. Germline-derived CDR1 and CDR2 are SNHLY and FYNNEI. The CDR3 is 15 residues long. In DNA, the CDR3 is TGTGCCAGCAGTGAAGCCCCGGGACTCTCCTACGAGCAGTACTTC. This gives the protein CASSEAPGLSYEQYF. Based on the CDR3 plus reference TRBV2 and TRBJ2-7, the full variable domain is EPEVTQTPSHQVTQMGQEVILRCVPISNHLYFYWYRQILGQKVEFLVSFYNNEISEKSEIFDDQFSVERPDGSNFTLKIRSTKLEDSAMYFCASSEAPGLSYEQYFGPGTRLTVT.

This chain links TRBV25-1 with TRBJ1-1, with a possible D match to TRBD1 (6 bases). Trimming removed 0 bases from V and 5 bases from J, with 10 bases in between. Looked up from germline, CDR1 is MGHDK and CDR2 is SYGVNS. CDR3 length: 14 residues. CDR3 sequence: CASSEYQGKTEAFF. CDR3 coding DNA: TGTGCCAGCAGTGAATATCAGGGGAAAACTGAAGCTTTCTTT.

CDR3 amino acids: CASDRGTGLSQPQHF. CDR3 nucleotide sequence: TGTGCCAGCGACCGGGGGACAGGGTTAAGTCAGCCCCAGCATTTT. V gene TRBV28 combines with J gene TRBJ1-5; TRBD1 agrees at 9 bases. CDR1 MDHEN and CDR2 SYDVKM come from the germline V gene. This CDR3 has 15 residues. V lost 8 bases to trimming and J lost 6 bases; unmatched junction nucleotides: 11.

The rearrangement joins TRBV20-1 to TRBJ2-1; TRBD2 matches 10 bases. The V and J ends lost 5 bases and 3 bases, in that order; junction bases with no gene match: 4. In germline, CDR1 is DFQATT, CDR2 SNEGSKA (reference sequence). The CDR3 length is 14 residues. The chain's CDR3 is CSARTSGLYNEQFF. As DNA, the CDR3 is TGCAGTGCTCGGACTAGCGGCCTCTACAATGAGCAGTTCTTC.

The chain couples TRBV10-2 to TRBJ2-7; 8 positions match TRBD2. The CDR3 runs 21 residues. Germline CDR1 reads WSHSY; CDR2 reads SAAADI. Germline trimming cut 6 bases from V and 0 bases from J; bases unmatched to any gene: 25. CDR3 sequence: CASRFGGGNPSGQQSSYEQYF. As DNA, the CDR3 is TGCGCCAGCAGATTCGGAGGGGGGAATCCTAGCGGGCAGCAGAGCTCCTACGAGCAGTACTTC.

The chain combines TRBV12-3 or TRBV12-4 with TRBJ1-6; tentatively, D is TRBD1 (6 bases). The ends were cut back, 6 bases at V and 10 bases at J, with 16 bases in the middle. The CDR3 consists of 14 residues. CDR3 DNA: TGTGCCAGCAGCCCCCAGGGGAATAGGTCACCCCTCCACTTT. As protein: CASSPQGNRSPLHF.

This clonotype was counted at least ten times. The V and J genes are TRBV27 and TRBJ2-7, with unresolved D. The CDR3 runs 14 residues. In germline, CDR1 is MNHEY, CDR2 SMNVEV (reference sequence). V dropped 0 bases and J dropped 2 bases, with 8 bases sitting between them. This chain's CDR3 is CASSLSSSPYEQYF. The CDR3 region has the DNA TGTGCCAGCAGTTTATCGTCGAGCCCCTACGAGCAGTACTTC.

This clonotype has more than one count but fewer than ten. The V and J genes are TRBV6-2 or TRBV6-3 and TRBJ1-1; perhaps TRBD1 as D (6 bases). This CDR3 spans 13 amino acids. The germline V gene has CDR1 MNHEY and CDR2 SVGEGT. The V gene lost 4 bases and the J gene lost 6 bases, with 12 bases spanning the gap. This chain's CDR3 is CASSFVGGPEAFF. CDR3 sequence (DNA): TGTGCCAGCAGTTTCGTGGGGGGCCCTGAAGCTTTCTTT.

The rearrangement joins TRBV4-3 to TRBJ1-5, with TRBD1 as a possible D gene (6 bases). The CDR3 runs 13 residues. V was trimmed by 6 bases and J by 5 bases, leaving 11 bases between them. Germline CDR1 LGHNA, CDR2 YSLEER. CDR3: CASSPGVDQPQHF. CDR3 sequence (DNA): TGCGCCAGCAGTCCAGGGGTTGATCAGCCCCAGCATTTT.

CDR3: CSVDLDRGSSYNSPLHF. The CDR3 nucleotides read TGCAGCGTTGATTTGGACAGGGGGAGCTCCTATAATTCACCCCTCCACTTT. The V gene is TRBV29-1, the J gene TRBJ1-6; 10 bases align to TRBD1. Trimming at V came to 3 bases and at J to 0 bases, leaving 5 bases not matched to a gene. Germline assignment: CDR1 SQVTM and CDR2 ANQGSEA. The CDR3 is 17 amino acids.

V and J are TRBV10-3 and TRBJ1-3; D not resolved. Germline loops: CDR1 ENHRY, CDR2 SYGVKD. CDR3 length: 14 amino acids. Between the trimmed V and J ends, which lost 5 bases and 0 bases, there was a span of 8 bases. This chain's CDR3 is CAISLNLSGNTIYF. The CDR3 DNA reads as TGTGCCATCAGTTTAAATCTCTCTGGAAACACCATATATTTT.

The V gene is TRBV27, the J gene TRBJ2-5; the D is unclear. The CDR3 is 13 amino acids. From germline, CDR1 is MNHEY and CDR2 SMNVEV (reference sequence). V gave up 4 bases and J gave up 0 bases, with 6 bases separating them. CDR3 sequence reads: CASSSQYQETQYF. In nucleotides, the CDR3 is TGTGCCAGCAGTTCCCAGTACCAAGAGACCCAGTACTTC.

The chain is built from TRBV28 and TRBJ1-1; tentatively, D is TRBD1 (5 bases). Per germline, CDR1 MDHEN and CDR2 SYDVKM. The length of the CDR3 is 13 residues. Trimming took 1 base from V and 8 from J, leaving 11 bases between them. The CDR3 is CASSLLPGAEAFF. The CDR3 DNA sequence: TGTGCCAGCAGTTTATTGCCCGGGGCCGAAGCTTTCTTT. Supplemented by reference TRBV28 and TRBJ1-1, the full variable domain reads DVKVTQSSRYLVKRTGEKVFLECVQDMDHENMFWYRQDPGLGLRLIYFSYDVKMKEKGDIPEGYSVSREKKERFSLILESASTNQTSMYLCASSLLPGAEAFFGQGTRLTVV.

V and J are TRBV28 and TRBJ1-4; D unresolved. The CDR3 has 12 amino acids. Trimming took 6 bases from V and 7 from J, leaving 9 bases between them. Germline V gene sequence: CDR1 MDHEN, CDR2 SYDVKM. The CDR3 DNA reads as TGTGCCAGCAGGGTTTGGGGTGAAAAACTGTTTTTT. It yields the protein CASRVWGEKLFF.

This clonotype occurred a few times. The V and J genes are TRBV3-1 and TRBJ1-5; D might be TRBD1 (5 bases). V was pared by 4 bases and J by 1 base, with 11 bases between. In germline, CDR1 is LGHDT, CDR2 YNNKEL (reference sequence). The CDR3 length is 15 residues. The CDR3 DNA reads TGTGCCAGCAGCCCACGGCCAGGGAGCAATCAGCCCCAGCATTTT. Its translation: CASSPRPGSNQPQHF.

This clonotype appeared a few times. The CDR3 sequence is CSANRGLNTEAFF. The CDR3 DNA is TGCAGCGCAAACAGGGGCCTGAACACTGAAGCTTTCTTT. The chain carries TRBV29-1 and TRBJ1-1; 7 bases map to TRBD1. The germline gives CDR1 SQVTM, CDR2 ANQGSEA. The CDR3 loop spans 13 amino acids. V gave up 7 bases and J gave up 0 bases; unmatched junction bases: 5.

V usage is TRBV24-1 and J usage is TRBJ1-1, with a tentative D call TRBD1 (5 bases). V lost 5 bases, J lost 1 base, and 13 bases lay in between. Germline CDR1 reads KGHDR; CDR2 reads SFDVKD. The CDR3 sequence is 15 residues long. CDR3 residues: CATSGPGLTNTEAFF. The CDR3 bases are TGTGCCACCAGTGGCCCGGGACTCACGAACACTGAAGCTTTCTTT.

This clonotype was recorded once. The CDR3 nucleotides read TGTGCCAGCACCGAACTAGCGTTTAGCACAGATACGCAGTATTTT. It specifies CASTELAFSTDTQYF. The chain links TRBV6-2 or TRBV6-3 to TRBJ2-3, with 7 bases lining up with TRBD2. The CDR3 consists of 15 residues. Trimming removed 7 bases from V and 0 bases from J; junction bases left unmatched: 7. In germline, CDR1 is MNHEY, CDR2 SVGEGT.

The chain joins TRBV28 to TRBJ2-7; D is uncertain. Germline V gives CDR1 MDHEN, CDR2 SYDVKM. The ends were cut back, 1 base at V and 0 bases at J, with 1 base in the middle. CDR3 length: 12 residues. The CDR3 DNA is TGTGCCAGCAGTTTATCCTCCTACGAGCAGTACTTC. Protein sequence: CASSLSSYEQYF.

The chain employs TRBV10-3 and TRBJ1-5; 7 bases match TRBD1. This CDR3 spans 14 amino acids. Germline loops: CDR1 ENHRY, CDR2 SYGVKD. V gave up 11 bases and J gave up 3 bases; unmatched junction bases: 10. Written as DNA, the CDR3 is TGTGCCTCGACGGGAGACAGGGTCAATCAGCCCCAGCATTTT. It codes for CASTGDRVNQPQHF.